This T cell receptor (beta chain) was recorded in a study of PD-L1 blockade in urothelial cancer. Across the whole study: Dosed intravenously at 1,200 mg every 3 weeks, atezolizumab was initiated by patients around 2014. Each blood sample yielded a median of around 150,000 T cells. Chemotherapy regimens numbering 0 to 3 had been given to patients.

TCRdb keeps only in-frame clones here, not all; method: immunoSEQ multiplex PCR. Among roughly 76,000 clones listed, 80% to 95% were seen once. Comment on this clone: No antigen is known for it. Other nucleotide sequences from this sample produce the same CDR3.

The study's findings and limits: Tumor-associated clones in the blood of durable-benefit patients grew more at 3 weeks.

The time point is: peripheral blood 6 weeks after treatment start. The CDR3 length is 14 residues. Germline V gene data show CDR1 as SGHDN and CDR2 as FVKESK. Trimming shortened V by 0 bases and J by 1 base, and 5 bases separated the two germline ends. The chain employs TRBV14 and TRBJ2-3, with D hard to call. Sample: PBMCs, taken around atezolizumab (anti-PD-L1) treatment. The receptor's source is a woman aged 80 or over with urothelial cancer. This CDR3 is CASSQDRGTDTQYF. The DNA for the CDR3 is TGTGCCAGCAGCCAAGATCGCGGCACAGATACGCAGTATTTT.